A selection of T cell receptor beta chains follows, all from one sample in a study of blood T cell repertoires in COVID-19. Produced via immunoSEQ multiplex PCR; TCRdb's table is partial and in-frame only. Of 110,000 to 150,000 clones in the sample, around 84% were seen once. Sequencing was carried out using peripheral blood. These TCRs come from a woman aged 50 to 65 with acute or convalescent COVID-19. Both conserved end residues are part of each CDR3. Each record gives: D gene, V gene, CDR3 length, J gene, CDR3 DNA, CDR3 protein. D genes are given only for firm matches.

D gene: TRBD1
V gene: TRBV4-3
CDR3 length: 13
J gene: TRBJ1-2
CDR3 DNA: TGCGCCAGCAGTCTTTCAGGGGGAGAAGGCTACACCTTC
CDR3 protein: CASSLSGGEGYTF

D gene: -
V gene: TRBV2
CDR3 length: 15
J gene: TRBJ1-5
CDR3 DNA: TGTGCCAGCAGTGAAGGGGGGACTTGGGCGCAGCCCCAGCATTTT
CDR3 protein: CASSEGGTWAQPQHF

D gene: TRBD1
V gene: TRBV7-9
CDR3 length: 16
J gene: TRBJ2-3
CDR3 DNA: TGTGCCAGCAGCCCCCGGGACAGGGGGTTCACAGATACGCAGTATTTT
CDR3 protein: CASSPRDRGFTDTQYF

D gene: -
V gene: TRBV10-3
CDR3 length: 11
J gene: TRBJ2-7
CDR3 DNA: TGTGCCATCGGCGGGACTTACGAGCAGTACTTC
CDR3 protein: CAIGGTYEQYF

D gene: TRBD1
V gene: TRBV6-2/TRBV6-3
CDR3 length: 15
J gene: TRBJ1-2
CDR3 DNA: TGTGCCAGCAGTTACGCGGACAGGGATCACTATGGCTACACCTTC
CDR3 protein: CASSYADRDHYGYTF

D gene: -
V gene: TRBV6-5
CDR3 length: 14
J gene: TRBJ1-2
CDR3 DNA: TGTGCCAGCAGTTGGGACAAAGATAACTATGGCTACACCTTC
CDR3 protein: CASSWDKDNYGYTF

D gene: -
V gene: TRBV4-2
CDR3 length: 13
J gene: TRBJ1-3
CDR3 DNA: TGTGCCAGCAGCCAAGAGTATGGAAACACCATATATTTT
CDR3 protein: CASSQEYGNTIYF

D gene: TRBD2
V gene: TRBV28
CDR3 length: 15
J gene: TRBJ2-3
CDR3 DNA: TGTGCCAGCAGTGCCCGGGGGGGCGGGGCAGATACGCAGTATTTT
CDR3 protein: CASSARGGGADTQYF

D gene: -
V gene: TRBV3-1/TRBV3-2
CDR3 length: 17
J gene: TRBJ1-6
CDR3 DNA: TGTGCCAGCAGCCAAGATCGTTTCAGGGCCCATAATTCACCCCTCCACTTT
CDR3 protein: CASSQDRFRAHNSPLHF

D gene: TRBD1
V gene: TRBV7-2
CDR3 length: 16
J gene: TRBJ1-1
CDR3 DNA: TGTGCCAGCAGCTCCGTACTTCAGGGGGAGAACACTGAAGCTTTCTTT
CDR3 protein: CASSSVLQGENTEAFF

D gene: -
V gene: TRBV19
CDR3 length: 15
J gene: TRBJ2-5
CDR3 DNA: TGTGCCAGTAGTATAGTAGGGACTGCCCACGAGACCCAGTACTTC
CDR3 protein: CASSIVGTAHETQYF

D gene: TRBD1
V gene: TRBV19
CDR3 length: 14
J gene: TRBJ1-2
CDR3 DNA: TGTGCCAGTAGTAGGGACAGCGTTGACTATGGCTACACCTTC
CDR3 protein: CASSRDSVDYGYTF

D gene: TRBD1
V gene: TRBV4-2
CDR3 length: 15
J gene: TRBJ1-2
CDR3 DNA: TGTGCCAGCAGCCCTGGGACAGGAGATAACTATGGCTACACCTTC
CDR3 protein: CASSPGTGDNYGYTF

D gene: TRBD1
V gene: TRBV19
CDR3 length: 15
J gene: TRBJ1-5
CDR3 DNA: TGTGCCAGTAGTATAATTGACAGGGCGAATCAGCCCCAGCATTTT
CDR3 protein: CASSIIDRANQPQHF

D gene: TRBD1
V gene: TRBV27
CDR3 length: 16
J gene: TRBJ1-6
CDR3 DNA: TGTGCCAGCAGTCTGCTCTCGGGACAGGGGGGTTCACCCCTCCACTTT
CDR3 protein: CASSLLSGQGGSPLHF

D gene: -
V gene: TRBV24-1
CDR3 length: 16
J gene: TRBJ1-1
CDR3 DNA: TGTGCCCAACCTCCTAAAAATGGGCAAACGCGGGCTGAAGCTTTCTTT
CDR3 protein: CAQPPKNGQTRAEAFF